The rows below give T cell receptor beta chains drawn from one sample of a study of cytomegalovirus exposure and HLA in healthy donors. The repertoire was sequenced with immunoSEQ multiplex PCR; TCRdb's copy has only in-frame clones and lacks some. The profile covers some 250,000 clones, with roughly 87% appearing a single time and 5.4% taken by the ten largest. Sequences were obtained from PBMCs. The source of these receptors is a middle-aged woman in good health and CMV-seropositive. The CDR3 runs from the conserved cysteine through the conserved F or W. A D gene is named only where the DNA matches it firmly. A row's size may be missing; if present it is once, few, many or a size class.

abundance	d_gene	v_gene	j_gene	CDR3aa	CDR3nt
NA	TRBD1	TRBV27	TRBJ1-1	CASSLTGGRTEAFF	TGTGCCAGCAGTTTGACAGGGGGCCGCACTGAAGCTTTCTTT
NA	NA	TRBV5-6	TRBJ1-2	CASSPGRDPYGYTF	TGTGCCAGCAGCCCGGGGAGGGATCCTTATGGCTACACCTTC
NA	NA	TRBV19	TRBJ1-4	CASSIQINEKLFF	TGTGCCAGTAGTATCCAGATCAATGAAAAACTGTTTTTT
NA	NA	TRBV11-2	TRBJ1-2	CASSYRNYGYTF	TGTGCCAGCAGTTATCGTAACTATGGCTACACCTTC
NA	TRBD2	TRBV11-3	TRBJ2-1	CASSPTTSGRSGEQFF	TGTGCCAGCAGCCCGACGACTAGCGGGAGATCGGGTGAGCAGTTCTTC
NA	NA	TRBV7-8	TRBJ1-5	CASSLSHSVRGQPQHF	TGTGCCAGCAGCTTATCCCATTCCGTTCGAGGCCAGCCCCAGCATTTT
once	NA	TRBV4-1	TRBJ2-7	CASSHRYEQYF	TGCGCCAGCAGCCACAGGTACGAGCAGTACTTC
NA	NA	TRBV10-3	TRBJ2-7	CATKPAGINGNEQYF	TGTGCCACAAAACCTGCGGGGATTAACGGCAACGAGCAGTACTTC
once	NA	TRBV11-2	TRBJ2-2	CASSFTGTNTGELFF	TGTGCCAGCAGCTTTACAGGGACGAACACCGGGGAGCTGTTTTTT
once	NA	TRBV7-7	TRBJ2-5	CASSLGGTYQETQYF	TGTGCTAGCAGCTTAGGCGGGACGTACCAAGAGACCCAGTACTTC
few	TRBD1	TRBV4-1	TRBJ2-7	CASSQDSRTGTSVQYF	TGCGCCAGCAGCCAAGATAGTCGGACAGGGACTTCGGTGCAGTACTTC